This T cell receptor beta chain is drawn from a study of blood T cell repertoires in COVID-19 (dated by TCRdb to about 2020). With respect to the entire study: The collaborator samples originated in the United States, Italy and Spain and spanned the acute and convalescent phases of COVID-19. Where HLA class I and class II types were available, the types were taken from metadata supplied by the sample provider, not from assay-based typing. Nearly every sample came with metadata listing a de-identified subject ID, COVID-19 status, age in years and sex. The repertoires were made available in a free public database intended to serve as a resource for research on the immune response to SARS-CoV-2. Deeply sampled blood TCRbeta repertoires from subjects exposed to, actively infected with, or recovered from COVID-19 were included in the dataset. The samples were drawn from two sources: the first 160 participants of the ongoing ImmuneRACE study, and 950 to 1,500 subjects contributed by 6 global collaborators. The material from the prospective study consisted of cDNA or gDNA derived from T cells, B-cell-depleted T cells, or PBMCs.

What the study reported, not specific to this receptor: Clinical and demographic metadata were provided uncurated, with the amount varying by source and participant.

The immunoSEQ Assay, a bias-controlled multiplex PCR, was used to amplify TCRbeta CDR3 regions from genomic DNA. Turning to the authors' computational methods: Nucleated cell counts per sample were estimated from amplification of reference gene primers within the assay. To quantify the absolute abundance of each unique TCRbeta CDR3 rearrangement, sequence reads were collapsed and filtered. For each sample, productive Simpson clonality was calculated as the square root of Simpson's diversity index over productive rearrangements. Held by TCRdb, this immuneACCESS table contains in-frame sequences only and omits some clones. Under half of the omission traces to an unresolved V gene where checked; the cause of the rest is unknown. Clone size and the V and J calls come from that table; the DNA yielded D and trimming. Counted in this sample were around 120,000 clones; more than 75% of them appeared once. The biggest ten clones account for 6.5% to 9% of the sample.

Whole blood was collected in K2EDTA tubes by collaborating institutions according to the institutions' own protocols. For TCRbeta analysis, collaborator samples were shipped as frozen whole blood, as isolated PBMCs, or as DNA extracted from either sample type. Points on this clone: There is no known antigen for this receptor. No per-base quality is available; no much larger clone lies one base away.

Spanning cysteine to phenylalanine, the CDR3 consists of 13 amino acids. Only the CDR3 DNA stays, 39 bases, in frame from base 1. Looking up the germline V gene yields CDR1 SGHNT and CDR2 YENEEA. Deletion took 4 bases off V and 10 bases off J, with a span of 15 bases between the germline ends. The sequence was obtained from a man over 45 with acute or convalescent COVID-19. The chain links TRBV11-3 with TRBJ2-3; TRBD2 is possibly the D segment (5 matching bases). The sequencing input was peripheral blood. The CDR3 loop reads CASSSARTGPQYF. The nucleotides are TGTGCCAGCAGCTCGGCGCGGACTGGCCCGCAGTATTTT.